The 8 T cell receptor beta chains below were found in one sample sequenced in a study of T cell responses to AZD1222 COVID-19 vaccine. The data were produced by immunoSEQ multiplex PCR, yet TCRdb's version contains in-frame clones alone and is incomplete. The sample consists of some 130,000 clones, roughly 91% of them appearing once. Sequencing used peripheral blood, obtained 28 days after the second AZD1222 dose. The receptors come from an adult who received the AZD1222 COVID-19 vaccine.

This sequence joins TRBV15 and TRBJ1-3; D ambiguous. Trimming stripped 0 bases from V and 4 bases from J, with 4 bases between. The CDR3 is 13 amino acids. Germline V gene lookup returns CDR1 LNHNV and CDR2 YYDKDF (reference sequence). CDR3 DNA sequence: TGTGCCACCAGCAGAGATGAGGGAAACACCATATATTTT. Protein: CATSRDEGNTIYF. The whole variable domain, remainder taken from reference TRBV15 and TRBJ1-3, is DAMVIQNPRYQVTQFGKPVTLSCSQTLNHNVMYWYQQKSSQAPKLLFHYYDKDFNNEADTPDNFQSRRPNTSFCFLDIRSPGLGDTAMYLCATSRDEGNTIYFGEGSWLTVV.

V usage is TRBV5-5 and J usage is TRBJ2-2; 8 bases match TRBD1. There are 16 residues in the CDR3. Germline lookup yields CDR1 SGHKS and CDR2 YYEKEE (reference sequence). With V trimmed by 2 bases and J by 1 base, 4 bases remained unmatched. This CDR3 reads CASSLLGQGNTGELFF. The CDR3 bases are TGTGCCAGCAGCTTACTAGGACAGGGGAACACCGGGGAGCTGTTTTTT.

The chain has TRBV5-1 and TRBJ2-7; no definite D call. The CDR3 extends over 14 amino acids. Germline V gives CDR1 SGHRS, CDR2 YFSETQ. V was clipped by 0 bases and J by 2 bases, with 9 bases between them. The CDR3 is CASSLGKGTYEQYF. CDR3 in DNA: TGCGCCAGCAGCTTGGGAAAGGGTACCTACGAGCAGTACTTC.

This chain links TRBV19 with TRBJ1-2; D is uncertain. The CDR3 has 14 amino acids. V was shortened by 1 base and J by 4 bases, with 10 bases between the two germline ends. CDR1 and CDR2 (germline): LNHDA, SQIVND (reference sequence). The CDR3 nucleotides read TGTGCCAGTAGTATAGTAGCGCCGATCTATGGCTACACCTTC. Amino acid sequence: CASSIVAPIYGYTF.

The chain employs TRBV11-2 and TRBJ1-1; D gene uncertain. Trimming cost V 5 bases and J 0 bases, with 16 bases left between them. The germline V gene encodes CDR1 SGHAT and CDR2 FQNNGV. The CDR3 runs 16 residues. The CDR3 spells CASSPRVRAMNTEAFF. In DNA form, the CDR3 reads TGTGCCAGCAGCCCTCGGGTTCGCGCGATGAACACTGAAGCTTTCTTT.

The DNA of the CDR3 is TGTGCCAGCGCCTGGGGCGGTCGTGCTGAGCAGTTCTTC. It codes for CASAWGGRAEQFF. The chain employs TRBV27 and TRBJ2-1; a weak D match, TRBD1 (5 bases). Germline CDR1 MNHEY, CDR2 SMNVEV (reference sequence). The CDR3 consists of 13 residues. Deletions cut 8 bases from V and 9 bases from J, with 17 bases between.

The chain carries TRBV7-6 and TRBJ1-6; no reliable D call. CDR1 and CDR2 from the germline V gene are SGHVS and FNYEAQ. V was shortened by 4 bases and J by 7 bases, with 17 bases between the two germline ends. The CDR3 has 16 residues. CDR3 in DNA: TGTGCCAGCAGCTCGTTACCGGGATCCAAGAATTCACCCCTCCACTTT. Protein: CASSSLPGSKNSPLHF.

This chain links TRBV28 with TRBJ1-5; D remains unclear. The V and J ends lost 4 bases and 6 bases respectively, with 7 bases between them. The CDR3 length is 12 residues. Germline CDR1 and CDR2: MDHEN and SYDVKM. The CDR3 protein is CASSSSTQPQHF. The CDR3 bases are TGTGCCAGCAGTTCCTCCACTCAGCCCCAGCATTTT.